This TCR beta chain originates from a study of immune evolution from preneoplasia to lung adenocarcinoma. Study outcomes and limitations: Compared with EGFR-mutant or double wild-type lesions, KRAS-mutant nodules were more clonal.

V was pared by 1 base and J by 6 bases, with 8 bases between. Looked up from germline, CDR1 is SGHNT and CDR2 is YYREEE (reference sequence). The CDR3 runs 13 residues. Sequencing used immunoSEQ multiplex PCR; TCRdb keeps in-frame clones, though not all of them. The sample records 30,000 to 45,000 clones, 74% being singletons. Comment on this clone: Antigen specificity is unknown.

Between about 2013 and 2018, patients underwent resection in Japan or China. The V and J genes are TRBV5-4 and TRBJ2-1; unclear D gene. The receptor comes from a person in their 60s with lung adenocarcinoma. The sample consisted of FFPE invasive lung adenocarcinoma tissue. In nucleotides, the CDR3 is TGTGCCAGCAGCTTGATTGGCCCCAATGAGCAGTTCTTC. It yields the protein CASSLIGPNEQFF.